This entry features one T cell receptor beta chain sequence. The antigen is unknown. Samples came from axillary lymph nodes draining the breast cancer. This sample was included in a study of breast tumors, draining lymph nodes, adjacent tissues. Study conclusions and caveats: Compared with lymph nodes, tumors were less diverse; compared with nontumor tissue, more.

In TCRdb, the multiplex PCR reads were re-called with MiXCR into one record per CDR3 protein. This table holds 150,000 to 200,000 distinct CDR3 sequences, about 30% found once. The germline V gene encodes CDR1 SGHNT and CDR2 YYREEE (reference sequence). Trimming at V came to 4 bases and at J to 9 bases, leaving 13 bases not matched to a gene. The CDR3 loop spans 15 amino acids. V gene TRBV5-4 combines with J gene TRBJ2-3, with 8 positions matching TRBD2. The TCR originated in a female donor with breast cancer. Some clones in this sample may be carry-over from other donors' samples. The sample was axillary lymph node tissue. For the CDR3, the DNA is TGTGCCAGCAGCCTCCTCGGGAGGGCGTTGGACACGCAGTATTTT. Protein product: CASSLLGRALDTQYF.